The text below deals with one T cell receptor (beta chain). These data come from a study of blood T cell repertoires in COVID-19. Overall study context: Sites across the United States, Italy and Spain contributed samples from acute and convalescent COVID-19.

V shed 5 bases and J shed 4 bases, with 17 bases lying between them. In germline, CDR1 is SEHNR, CDR2 FQNEAQ (reference sequence). The CDR3 totals 16 residues. Authors' data handling: The authors estimated nucleated cell counts from reference gene primer amplification. Data came from immunoSEQ multiplex PCR; TCRdb stores just in-frame clones and leaves some out. That table supplies the V and J calls and clone size; D and trimming were determined from the DNA. This table holds fewer than 250,000 clones, 89% found once. Sequenced input: peripheral blood. This sequence joins TRBV7-9 and TRBJ1-4, with D possibly TRBD1 on 5 matching bases. The sequence derives from a man in his 60s who had recovered from COVID-19. The CDR3 spells CASSPGAGPYNEKLFF. CDR3 DNA sequence: TGTGCCAGCAGCCCGGGAGCAGGGCCATATAATGAAAAACTGTTTTTT.